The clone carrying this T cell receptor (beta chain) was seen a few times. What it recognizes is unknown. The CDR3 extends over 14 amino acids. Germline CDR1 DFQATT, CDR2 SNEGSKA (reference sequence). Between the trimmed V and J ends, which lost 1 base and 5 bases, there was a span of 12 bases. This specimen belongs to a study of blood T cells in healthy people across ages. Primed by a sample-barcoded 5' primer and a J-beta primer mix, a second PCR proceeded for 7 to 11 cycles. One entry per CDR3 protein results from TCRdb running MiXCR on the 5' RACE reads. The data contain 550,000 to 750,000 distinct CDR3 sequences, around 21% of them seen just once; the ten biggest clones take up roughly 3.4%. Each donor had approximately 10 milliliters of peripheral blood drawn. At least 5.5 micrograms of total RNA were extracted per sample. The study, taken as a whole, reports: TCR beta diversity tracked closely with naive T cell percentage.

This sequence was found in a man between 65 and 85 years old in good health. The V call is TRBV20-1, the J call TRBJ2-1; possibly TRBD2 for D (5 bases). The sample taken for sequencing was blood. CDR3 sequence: CSARVRRINNEQFF. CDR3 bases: TGCAGTGCTAGAGTTAGGAGGATAAACAATGAGCAGTTCTTC.